Reported below is one T cell receptor (beta chain). This sample is drawn from a study of CD8 T cells in Susac syndrome. The authors reverse transcribed roughly 0.45 to 1 ug RNA with random hexamers. TCRdb redid the calling of the immunoSEQ multiplex PCR reads with MiXCR, one entry per CDR3 protein. The sample carries roughly 180,000 distinct CDR3 sequences, more than 90% recorded once. TCR beta sequences were obtained from blood CD8+ and CD4+ T cells. Germline-derived CDR1 and CDR2 are GTSNPN and SVGIG (reference sequence). Trimming shortened V by 3 bases and J by 8 bases, and 16 bases separated the two germline ends. The length of the CDR3 is 13 residues.

The chain joins TRBV30 to TRBJ1-2; TRBD1 is a possible D gene (5 bases). Sequenced sample: CD4+ T cells from PBMCs. The sequence came from a human donor in good health. The DNA of the CDR3 is TGTGCCTGGAGACCCGGGACGGTACTAGGCTACACCTTC. Its protein is CAWRPGTVLGYTF.